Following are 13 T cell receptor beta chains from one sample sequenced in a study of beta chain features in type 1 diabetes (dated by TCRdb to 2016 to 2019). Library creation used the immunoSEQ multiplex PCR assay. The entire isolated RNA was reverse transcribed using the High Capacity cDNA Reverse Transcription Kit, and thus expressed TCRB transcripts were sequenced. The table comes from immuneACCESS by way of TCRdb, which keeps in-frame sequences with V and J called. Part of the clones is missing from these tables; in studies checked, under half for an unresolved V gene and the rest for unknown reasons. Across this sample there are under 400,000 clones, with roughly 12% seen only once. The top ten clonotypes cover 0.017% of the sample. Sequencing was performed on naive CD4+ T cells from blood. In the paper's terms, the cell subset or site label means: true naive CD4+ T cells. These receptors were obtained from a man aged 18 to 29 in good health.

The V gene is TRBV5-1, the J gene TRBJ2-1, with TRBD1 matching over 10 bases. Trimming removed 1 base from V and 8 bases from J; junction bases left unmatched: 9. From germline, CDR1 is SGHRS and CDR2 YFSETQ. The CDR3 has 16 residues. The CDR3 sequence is CASSLYPGQGSDEQFF. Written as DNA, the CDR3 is TGCGCCAGCAGCTTGTACCCGGGACAGGGGAGCGATGAGCAGTTCTTC.

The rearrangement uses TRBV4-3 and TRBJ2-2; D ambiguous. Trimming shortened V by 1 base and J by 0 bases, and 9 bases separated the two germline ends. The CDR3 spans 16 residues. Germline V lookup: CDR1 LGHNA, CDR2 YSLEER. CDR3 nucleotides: TGCGCCAGCAGCCAAGCTTCTATGGCGAACACCGGGGAGCTGTTTTTT. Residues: CASSQASMANTGELFF.

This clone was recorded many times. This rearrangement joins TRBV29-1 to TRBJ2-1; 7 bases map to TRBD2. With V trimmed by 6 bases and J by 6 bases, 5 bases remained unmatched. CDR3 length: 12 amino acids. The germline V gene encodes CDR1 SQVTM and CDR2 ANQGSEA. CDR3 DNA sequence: TGCAGCGTCCTCCGCGGGGGCAATGAGCAGTTCTTC. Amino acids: CSVLRGGNEQFF.

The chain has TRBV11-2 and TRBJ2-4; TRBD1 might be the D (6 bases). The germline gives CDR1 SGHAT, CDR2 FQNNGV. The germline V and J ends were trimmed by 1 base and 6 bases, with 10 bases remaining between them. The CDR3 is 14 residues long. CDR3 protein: CASSLGTEGNIQYF. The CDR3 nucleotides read TGTGCCAGCAGCTTAGGGACAGAGGGAAACATTCAGTACTTC.

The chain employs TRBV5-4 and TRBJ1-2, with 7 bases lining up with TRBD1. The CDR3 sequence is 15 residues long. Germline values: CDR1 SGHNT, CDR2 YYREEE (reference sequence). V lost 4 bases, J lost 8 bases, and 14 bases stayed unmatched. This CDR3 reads CASSAINDRAIGYTF. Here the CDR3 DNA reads TGTGCCAGCAGCGCAATAAACGACAGGGCCATAGGCTACACCTTC.

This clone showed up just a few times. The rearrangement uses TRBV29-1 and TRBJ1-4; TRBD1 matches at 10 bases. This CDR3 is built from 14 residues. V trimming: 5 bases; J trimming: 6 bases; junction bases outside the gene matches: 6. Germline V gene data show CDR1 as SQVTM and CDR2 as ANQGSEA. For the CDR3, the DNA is TGCAGCGTTCATATTGGGACAGGGGATGAAAAACTGTTTTTT. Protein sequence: CSVHIGTGDEKLFF.

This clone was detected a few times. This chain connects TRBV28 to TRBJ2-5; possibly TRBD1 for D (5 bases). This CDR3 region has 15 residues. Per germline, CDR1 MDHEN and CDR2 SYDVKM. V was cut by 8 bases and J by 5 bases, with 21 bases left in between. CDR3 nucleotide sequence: TGTGCCAGCTCCTCGGGCCAGGGCCTTTGGGAGACCCAGTACTTC. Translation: CASSSGQGLWETQYF.

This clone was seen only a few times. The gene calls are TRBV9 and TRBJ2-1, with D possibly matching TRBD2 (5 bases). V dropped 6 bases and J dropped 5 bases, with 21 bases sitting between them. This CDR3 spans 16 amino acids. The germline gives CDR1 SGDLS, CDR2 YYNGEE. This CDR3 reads CASTIEEAYPNNEQFF. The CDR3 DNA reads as TGTGCCAGCACCATAGAGGAGGCCTACCCAAACAATGAGCAGTTCTTC.

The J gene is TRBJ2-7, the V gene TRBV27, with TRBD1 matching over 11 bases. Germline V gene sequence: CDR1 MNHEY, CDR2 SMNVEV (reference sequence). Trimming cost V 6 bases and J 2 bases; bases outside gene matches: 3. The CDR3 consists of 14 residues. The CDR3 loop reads CASRWGQGAYEQYF. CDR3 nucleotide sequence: TGTGCCAGCAGGTGGGGACAGGGGGCCTACGAGCAGTACTTC.

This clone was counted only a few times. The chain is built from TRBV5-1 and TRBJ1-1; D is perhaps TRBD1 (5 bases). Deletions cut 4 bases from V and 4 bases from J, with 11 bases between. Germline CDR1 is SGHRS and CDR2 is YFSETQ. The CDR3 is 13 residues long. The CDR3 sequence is CASSRDRATEAFF. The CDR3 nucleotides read TGCGCCAGCAGCCGTGACAGAGCCACTGAAGCTTTCTTT. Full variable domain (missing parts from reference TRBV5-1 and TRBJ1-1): KAGVTQTPRYLIKTRGQQVTLSCSPISGHRSVSWYQQTPGQGLQFLFEYFSETQRNKGNFPGRFSGRQFSNSRSEMNVSTLELGDSALYLCASSRDRATEAFFGQGTRLTVV.

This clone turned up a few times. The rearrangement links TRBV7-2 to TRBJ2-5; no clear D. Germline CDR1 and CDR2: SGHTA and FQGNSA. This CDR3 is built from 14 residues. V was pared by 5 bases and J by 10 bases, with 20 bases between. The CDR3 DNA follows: TGTGCCAGCAGCCCCTCCCCGACATTTTCCAGCCAGTACTTC. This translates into CASSPSPTFSSQYF.

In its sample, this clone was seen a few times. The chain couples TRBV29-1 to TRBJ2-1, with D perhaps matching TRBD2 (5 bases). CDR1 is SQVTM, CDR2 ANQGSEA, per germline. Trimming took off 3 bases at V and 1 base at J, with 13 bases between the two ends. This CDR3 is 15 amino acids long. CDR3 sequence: CSVERTLTSYNEQFF. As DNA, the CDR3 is TGCAGCGTTGAGCGGACTCTCACTTCCTACAATGAGCAGTTCTTC.

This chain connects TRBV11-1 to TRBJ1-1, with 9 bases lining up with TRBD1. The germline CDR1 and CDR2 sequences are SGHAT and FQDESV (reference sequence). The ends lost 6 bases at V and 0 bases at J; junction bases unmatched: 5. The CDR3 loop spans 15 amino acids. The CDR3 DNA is TGTGCCAGCAGGTCCGGGACAGGGATGAACACTGAAGCTTTCTTT. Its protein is CASRSGTGMNTEAFF. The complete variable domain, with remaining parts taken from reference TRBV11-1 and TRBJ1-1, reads EAEVAQSPRYKITEKSQAVAFWCDPISGHATLYWYRQILGQGPELLVQFQDESVVDDSQLPKDRFSAERLKGVDSTLKIQPAELGDSAMYLCASRSGTGMNTEAFFGQGTRLTVV.